This T cell receptor beta chain appears in the sequencing data of a study of OX40 agonist ivuxolimab in advanced cancers. At the level of the study: Dose-escalation patients suffered from hepatocellular carcinoma, melanoma, renal cell or head and neck cancer. Study-wide points: It was not determined which antigens were specifically recognized by the peripheral T cells that had undergone clonal expansion. Averaged across samples, CD8+ T cells carried more expanded clones than CD4+ did.

Looked up from germline, CDR1 is MGHRA and CDR2 is YSYEKL. V lost 1 base to trimming and J lost 1 base; unmatched junction nucleotides: 2. This CDR3 is built from 16 residues. A history of autoimmune disease or systemic immunosuppression excluded patients. On this clone: Its antigen is undetermined.

Sequenced by immunoSEQ multiplex PCR; TCRdb stores in-frame clones only, minus some. The table lists around 63,000 clones, about nine tenths of them singletons, with roughly 1.2% in the top ten. Material: CD4+ or CD8+ T cells sorted from blood, obtained in a trial of the OX40 agonist ivuxolimab. J is TRBJ2-1 and V is TRBV4-1; 9 bases are a match to TRBD1. This TCR was sampled from an adult with an advanced solid tumor such as melanoma, head and neck, liver or kidney cancer. CDR3: CASSQGTGVSYNEQFF. In DNA, the CDR3 is TGCGCCAGCAGCCAAGGGACAGGGGTTTCCTACAATGAGCAGTTCTTC.